This T cell receptor beta chain derives from a study of human thymus T cells. Overall study findings and caveats: An apparent bias in V and J gene usage was seen in thymic and blood repertoires.

Resections from corrective heart surgery supplied the thymus tissue. Healthy Finnish infants having corrective surgery for congenital heart defects served as donors. Profiling relied on immunoSEQ multiplex PCR, and the TCRdb table lists in-frame clones only, not all of them. This sample has tens of thousands of clones; roughly 95% occur once, and the top ten carry 0.034%. Notes on this clone: Its antigen is undetermined.

This clonotype originated in a girl in the first two years of life with a congenital heart defect but otherwise immunologically healthy. Input material: thymus tissue.

The CDR3 bases are TGTGCCAGCAGTCCGACTGGGACAGACCCCCGGAGGGAAAAACTGTTTTTT. The encoded protein is CASSPTGTDPRREKLFF. The V and J genes are TRBV28 and TRBJ1-4; 7 bases line up with TRBD1. V trimming: 5 bases; J trimming: 8 bases; junction bases outside the gene matches: 17. This CDR3 has 17 residues. Germline loops: CDR1 MDHEN, CDR2 SYDVKM.